The rows below give T cell receptor beta chains drawn from one sample of a study of cytomegalovirus exposure and HLA in healthy donors. Only in-frame clones appear in the TCRdb table, and some are missing; sequencing was by immunoSEQ multiplex PCR. This sample yields 100,000 to 150,000 clones, of which approximately 80% are seen a single time; approximately 4.5% belongs to the top ten. Source material: PBMCs. The receptors come from a male donor in good health and CMV-seropositive. The conserved cysteine and the conserved F or W are not part of the CDR3 here.

v_gene: TRBV6-5
j_gene: TRBJ2-2
CDR3aa: ASSRQGLDTGELF

v_gene: TRBV5-1
j_gene: TRBJ2-1
CDR3aa: ASSLGGMDNEQF

v_gene: TRBV5-5
j_gene: TRBJ1-3
CDR3aa: ASSPGQGLGGNTIY

v_gene: TRBV14
j_gene: TRBJ2-3
CDR3aa: ASRTAGGTDTQY

v_gene: TRBV6-1
j_gene: TRBJ1-4
CDR3aa: ASSDGHILF

v_gene: TRBV2
j_gene: TRBJ1-5
CDR3aa: ASSGGQGPQPQH

v_gene: TRBV28
j_gene: TRBJ2-7
CDR3aa: ASTPDSYRSEQY

v_gene: TRBV5-1
j_gene: TRBJ2-7
CDR3aa: ASSFGQLSYEQY

v_gene: TRBV7-9
j_gene: TRBJ2-3
CDR3aa: SSSSIGQGAADTQY

v_gene: TRBV28
j_gene: TRBJ2-1
CDR3aa: ASSLWSLAGGSSYNEQF

v_gene: TRBV29-1
j_gene: TRBJ2-1
CDR3aa: SVETGLAGGANEQF

v_gene: TRBV7-8
j_gene: TRBJ2-6
CDR3aa: ASSSTDSGANGLT

v_gene: TRBV6-5
j_gene: TRBJ1-1
CDR3aa: ASTAQGQKAF

v_gene: TRBV4-1
j_gene: TRBJ2-2
CDR3aa: ASSQRATGNTGELF

v_gene: TRBV6-5
j_gene: TRBJ2-7
CDR3aa: ATGGETYEQY

v_gene: TRBV28
j_gene: TRBJ2-7
CDR3aa: ASIGGRAYEQY

v_gene: TRBV5-1
j_gene: TRBJ1-5
CDR3aa: ASSLGDSQFDQPQH

v_gene: TRBV10-3
j_gene: TRBJ2-1
CDR3aa: AIREGTSGNNEQF

v_gene: TRBV6-1
j_gene: TRBJ2-2
CDR3aa: ASRGTGYNTGELF

v_gene: TRBV19
j_gene: TRBJ2-7
CDR3aa: ASSIDPGGEQY

v_gene: TRBV18
j_gene: TRBJ2-7
CDR3aa: ASSPSGQAYYEQY

v_gene: TRBV6-5
j_gene: TRBJ2-1
CDR3aa: ASSWGLALEQF

v_gene: TRBV15
j_gene: TRBJ2-7
CDR3aa: ATSRVVGFGGTYEQY